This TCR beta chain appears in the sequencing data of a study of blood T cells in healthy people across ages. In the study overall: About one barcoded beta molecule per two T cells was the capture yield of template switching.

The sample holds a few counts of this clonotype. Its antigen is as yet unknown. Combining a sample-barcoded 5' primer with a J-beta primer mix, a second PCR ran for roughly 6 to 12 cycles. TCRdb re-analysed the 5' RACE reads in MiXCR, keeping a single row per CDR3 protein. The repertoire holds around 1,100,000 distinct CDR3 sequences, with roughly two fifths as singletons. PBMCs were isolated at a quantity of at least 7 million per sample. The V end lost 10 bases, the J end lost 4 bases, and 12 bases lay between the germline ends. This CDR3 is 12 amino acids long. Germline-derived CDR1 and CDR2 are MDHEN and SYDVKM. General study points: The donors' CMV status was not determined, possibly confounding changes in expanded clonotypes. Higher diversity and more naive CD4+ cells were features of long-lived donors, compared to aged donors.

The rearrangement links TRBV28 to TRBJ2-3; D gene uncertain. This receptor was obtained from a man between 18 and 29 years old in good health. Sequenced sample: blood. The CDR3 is CATSTSSDTQYF. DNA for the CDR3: TGTGCCACCTCGACCTCTTCAGATACGCAGTATTTT. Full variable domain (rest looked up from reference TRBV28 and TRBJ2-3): DVKVTQSSRYLVKRTGEKVFLECVQDMDHENMFWYRQDPGLGLRLIYFSYDVKMKEKGDIPEGYSVSREKKERFSLILESASTNQTSMYLCATSTSSDTQYFGPGTRLTVL.